Listed below are T cell receptor beta chains from one sample, sequenced in a study of blood T cell repertoires in COVID-19. Measured with immunoSEQ multiplex PCR; TCRdb has only the in-frame clones, and not every one. The data contain roughly 350,000 clones, about 85% of them singletons. The source material was peripheral blood. The receptors stem from a woman younger than 35 with acute or convalescent COVID-19. Each CDR3 is given with its conserved first and last residue. Fields, in order: V gene, clone size, D gene, J gene, CDR3 DNA, CDR3 protein. A D gene is named only where the DNA matches it firmly. Size is omitted from some rows. Given values are once, few, many or a class for expanded clones.

>TRBV5-8|-|-|TRBJ1-2
TGTGCCAGCAGCTCAGACTTCTATGGCTACACCTTC
CASSSDFYGYTF
>TRBV12-3/TRBV12-4|once|-|TRBJ1-5
TGTGCCAGCAGTTTCTCGGGGCAGCCCCAGCATTTT
CASSFSGQPQHF
>TRBV3-1/TRBV3-2|-|-|TRBJ1-1
TGTGCCAGCAGCCAATCCTGGAGCGCTGAAGCTTTCTTT
CASSQSWSAEAFF
>TRBV4-1|-|TRBD1|TRBJ1-1
TGCGCCAGCAGCCAACGACAGGGGCCGAACACTGAAGCTTTCTTT
CASSQRQGPNTEAFF
>TRBV19|-|TRBD1|TRBJ2-7
TGTGCCAGTAGTATGGGGACAGGCTACGAGCAGTACTTC
CASSMGTGYEQYF
>TRBV18|-|-|TRBJ2-5
TGTGCCAGCTCACCTAGGGAGACCCAAGAGACCCAGTACTTC
CASSPRETQETQYF
>TRBV6-5|-|TRBD1|TRBJ1-6
TGTGCCAGTACGCCGGGACAGGGTGCTTCACCCCTCCACTTT
CASTPGQGASPLHF
>TRBV7-9|many|-|TRBJ1-6
TGTGCCAGCAGCGAGCAGGGGAATTCACCCCTCCACTTT
CASSEQGNSPLHF
>TRBV27|-|-|TRBJ1-5
TGTGCCAGCAGCGCCGACAGATCTTATCAGCCCCAGCATTTT
CASSADRSYQPQHF
>TRBV28|-|-|TRBJ1-2
TGTGCCAGCAGTTCCCCCGGACGGAGGTTTTACTATGGCTACACCTTC
CASSSPGRRFYYGYTF
>TRBV11-2|-|-|TRBJ1-5
TGTGCCAGCAGCTTAGTGGGGGGTCCCAATCAGCCCCAGCATTTT
CASSLVGGPNQPQHF
>TRBV20-1|once|TRBD1|TRBJ2-1
TGCAGTGCGCCCGACAGGGCTCAGTTCTTC
CSAPDRAQFF
>TRBV3-1/TRBV3-2|few|-|TRBJ2-2
TGTGCCAGCAGCGGGCCGGTCGGGGAGCTGTTTTTT
CASSGPVGELFF
>TRBV7-2|-|TRBD2|TRBJ2-3
TGTGCCAGCAGCACAAGCGGGAGGGCTACGCAGTATTTT
CASSTSGRATQYF
>TRBV4-1|-|-|TRBJ2-4
TGCGCCAGCAGCCAAGGCCCCCGGGAAAACATTCAGTACTTC
CASSQGPRENIQYF
>TRBV6-5|-|-|TRBJ1-2
TGTGCCAGCAGTTACCCCGCAGGGGACGATAACTATGGCTACACCTTC
CASSYPAGDDNYGYTF
>TRBV28|once|TRBD2|TRBJ2-7
TGTGCCAGCAGCAAGCGGGAGGAAGTTCAAGAGCAGTACTTC
CASSKREEVQEQYF
>TRBV24-1|-|-|TRBJ1-2
TGTGCCACCAGCCGGAGGGTCGGAGGCTACACCTTC
CATSRRVGGYTF
>TRBV7-9|-|-|TRBJ2-2
TGTGCCAGCAGCCTACAGCAGGAGAACACCGGGGAGCTGTTTTTT
CASSLQQENTGELFF
>TRBV5-6|-|TRBD1|TRBJ2-7
TGTGCCAGCAGCATGGGACAGGGGTTCTACGAGCAGTACTTC
CASSMGQGFYEQYF
>TRBV12-5|-|-|TRBJ1-2
TGTGCTAGTGGTTTGGTATCGGGGGGCGTATATGGCTACACCTTC
CASGLVSGGVYGYTF
>TRBV30|-|TRBD1|TRBJ1-1
TGTGCCTGGAGTCTATCGGGACAGGCTTTCTTT
CAWSLSGQAFF
>TRBV27|-|-|TRBJ2-1
TGTGCCAGCAGTTTTTCCCCCGGGGAGCAGTTCTTC
CASSFSPGEQFF
>TRBV6-6|-|-|TRBJ1-1
TGTGCCAGCAGAAGACAGGCTCTTGAAGCTTTCTTT
CASRRQALEAFF
>TRBV28|-|TRBD1|TRBJ1-5
TGTGCCAGCAGTTTTGACAGGGGGGGCAATCAGCCCCAGCATTTT
CASSFDRGGNQPQHF
>TRBV24-1|-|-|TRBJ1-5
TGTGCCACCAGTGATCAAGGGGGCAATCAGCCCCAGCATTTT
CATSDQGGNQPQHF
>TRBV3-1/TRBV3-2|once|TRBD1|TRBJ2-5
TGTGCCAGCAGCCTGCCAGACAGGGAAAGATGGGAGACCCAGTACTTC
CASSLPDRERWETQYF
>TRBV19|few|-|TRBJ1-3
TGTGCCAGTAGTTCCCCTCGAAGGGACACTGGAAACACCATATATTTT
CASSSPRRDTGNTIYF
>TRBV2|-|TRBD1|TRBJ1-4
TGTGCCAGCAGTCCAGGGGGTGGCGAAAAACTGTTTTTT
CASSPGGGEKLFF
>TRBV19|-|TRBD2|TRBJ2-3
TGTGCCAGTAGTGCTTCATCTAATAGCGGGGGGGGCACAGATACGCAGTATTTT
CASSASSNSGGGTDTQYF
>TRBV18|-|-|TRBJ2-1
TGTGCCAGCTCACCAAGTGGGTACAACAGACAAAATGAGCAGTTCTTC
CASSPSGYNRQNEQFF
>TRBV27|-|-|TRBJ2-2
TGTGCCAGCAGTTCCAGGGGAGTGTCCACCGGGGAGCTGTTTTTT
CASSSRGVSTGELFF
>TRBV4-1|-|-|TRBJ1-6
TGCGCCAGCAGCCAAGGAGGACAGAACTATAATTCACCCCTCCACTTT
CASSQGGQNYNSPLHF
>TRBV11-3|-|-|TRBJ2-1
TGTGCCAGCAGCTTATCCCAGTACAATGAGCAGTTCTTC
CASSLSQYNEQFF
>TRBV4-1|-|-|TRBJ2-7
TGCGCCAGCAGCCAGGAAATGGGGAGCGGTAACGTCTACGAGCAGTACTTC
CASSQEMGSGNVYEQYF
>TRBV30|-|-|TRBJ2-7
TGTGCCTGGAGTGCCAGGGGCTTCGAGCAGTACTTC
CAWSARGFEQYF
>TRBV14|-|-|TRBJ2-1
TGTGCCAGCAACGGCGGGGCAGGCTCTACGGGGACCTACAATGAGCAGTTCTTC
CASNGGAGSTGTYNEQFF
>TRBV5-1|-|-|TRBJ1-1
TGCGCCAGCAGCTTGGGGGCGGGGAACACTGAAGCTTTCTTT
CASSLGAGNTEAFF
>TRBV9|-|-|TRBJ1-1
TGTGCCAGCAGCGTCGGGACAACGAACACTGAAGCTTTCTTT
CASSVGTTNTEAFF
>TRBV27|-|TRBD2|TRBJ2-5
TGTGCCAGCAGTTTATCACTAGCGGGAGTAACCTACAAAGGGGAGACCCAGTACTTC
CASSLSLAGVTYKGETQYF
>TRBV14|-|TRBD1|TRBJ2-7
TGTGCCAGCAGCTTCGGGGACAGGGCCGAGCAGTACTTC
CASSFGDRAEQYF